The 3 T cell receptor beta chains reported below all come from one sample, sequenced in a study of PD-L1 blockade in urothelial cancer. Sequencing was performed with immunoSEQ multiplex PCR; in TCRdb, only in-frame clones are kept and a portion is missing. The data contain some 28,000 clones, around 75% of them singletons. Source: PBMCs, taken around atezolizumab (anti-PD-L1) treatment. Every receptor here comes from a man aged 45-60 years with urothelial cancer.

This clone was observed a few times. The V and J genes are TRBV7-2 and TRBJ2-4, with D perhaps TRBD2 (6 bases). V lost 3 bases to trimming and J lost 8 bases, with 11 bases between them. CDR3 length equals 13 residues. Per the germline V gene, CDR1 is SGHTA and CDR2 is FQGNSA. CDR3 loop: CASSLDWGDIQYF. The CDR3 DNA sequence: TGTGCCAGCAGCTTGGACTGGGGGGACATTCAGTACTTC.

J is TRBJ1-5 and V is TRBV2; D is unresolved. V lost 2 bases and J lost 7, with 15 bases in between. Germline CDR1 is SNHLY and CDR2 is FYNNEI. CDR3 length: 15 residues. The CDR3: CASSERELPGQPQHF. The CDR3 DNA reads TGTGCCAGCAGTGAAAGGGAACTGCCGGGGCAGCCCCAGCATTTT.

J is TRBJ1-2 and V is TRBV27; D remains unclear. Germline assignment: CDR1 MNHEY and CDR2 SMNVEV (reference sequence). The CDR3 length is 13 residues. The ends were cut back, 4 bases at V and 8 bases at J, with 14 bases in the middle. For the CDR3, the DNA is TGTGCCAGCAGTTCCCGGGGTCCCGGGGGCTACACCTTC. This encodes CASSSRGPGGYTF.